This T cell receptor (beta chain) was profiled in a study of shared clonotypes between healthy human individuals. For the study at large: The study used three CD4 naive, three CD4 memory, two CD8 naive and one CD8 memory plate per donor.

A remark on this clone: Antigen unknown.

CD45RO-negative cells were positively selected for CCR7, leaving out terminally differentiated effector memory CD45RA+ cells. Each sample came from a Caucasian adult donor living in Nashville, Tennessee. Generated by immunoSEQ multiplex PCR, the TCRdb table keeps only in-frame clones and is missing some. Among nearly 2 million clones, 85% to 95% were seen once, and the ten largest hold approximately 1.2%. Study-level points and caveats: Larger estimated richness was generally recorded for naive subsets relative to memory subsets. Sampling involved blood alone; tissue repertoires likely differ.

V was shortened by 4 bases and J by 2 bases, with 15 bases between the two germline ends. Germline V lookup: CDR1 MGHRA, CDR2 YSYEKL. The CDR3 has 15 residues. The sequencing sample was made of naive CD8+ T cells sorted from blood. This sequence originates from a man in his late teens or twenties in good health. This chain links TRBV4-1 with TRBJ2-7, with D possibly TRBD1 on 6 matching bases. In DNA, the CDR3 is TGCGCCAGCAGCCCGGAACAGGGTCCAGCCTACGAGCAGTACTTC. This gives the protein CASSPEQGPAYEQYF.